This TCR beta chain was captured by sequencing in a study of T cell responses to AZD1222 COVID-19 vaccine. General observations from the study: There were mostly white British donors and more females than males, and clonal diversity was possibly underestimated. Repertoires were obtained solely post-peak T cell response.

The germline CDR1 and CDR2 sequences are LGHNA and YNFKEQ. V was trimmed by 0 bases and J by 4 bases, leaving 12 bases between them. This CDR3 contains 15 residues. In the case of this clone: The target antigen is unknown.

Clones were read by immunoSEQ multiplex PCR, and TCRdb kept only the in-frame ones, dropping some. The sample lists more than 100,000 clones, about nine tenths seen once, with 7.7% in the top ten. The chain couples TRBV4-2 to TRBJ1-1; D not resolved. The sample in question was peripheral blood, obtained on day 0 of AZD1222 vaccination. This receptor was identified in an adult in good health. CDR3 region: CASSQELNRGTEAFF. The CDR3 DNA reads TGTGCCAGCAGCCAAGAGCTGAACAGAGGCACTGAAGCTTTCTTT.